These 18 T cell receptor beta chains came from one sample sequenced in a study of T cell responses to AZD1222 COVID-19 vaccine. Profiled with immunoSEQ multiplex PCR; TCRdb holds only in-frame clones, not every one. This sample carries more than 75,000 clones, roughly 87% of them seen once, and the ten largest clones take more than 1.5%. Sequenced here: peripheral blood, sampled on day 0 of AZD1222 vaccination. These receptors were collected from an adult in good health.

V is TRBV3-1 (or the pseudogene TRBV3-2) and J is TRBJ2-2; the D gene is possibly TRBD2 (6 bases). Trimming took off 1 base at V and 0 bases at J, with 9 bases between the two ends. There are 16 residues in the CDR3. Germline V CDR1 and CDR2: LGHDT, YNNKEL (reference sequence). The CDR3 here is CASSQVGGPNTGELFF. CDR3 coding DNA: TGTGCCAGCAGCCAAGTTGGAGGGCCGAACACCGGGGAGCTGTTTTTT.

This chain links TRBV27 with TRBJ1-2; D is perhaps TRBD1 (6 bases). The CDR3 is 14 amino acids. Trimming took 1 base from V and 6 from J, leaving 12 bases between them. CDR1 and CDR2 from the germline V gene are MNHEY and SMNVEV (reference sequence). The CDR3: CASSLWAGADGYTF. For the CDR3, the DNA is TGTGCCAGCAGTTTATGGGCAGGGGCCGATGGCTACACCTTC.

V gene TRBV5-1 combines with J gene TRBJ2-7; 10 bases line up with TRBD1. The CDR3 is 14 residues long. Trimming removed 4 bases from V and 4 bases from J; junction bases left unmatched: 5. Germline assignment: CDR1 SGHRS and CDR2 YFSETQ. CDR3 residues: CASSQGQGKYEQYF. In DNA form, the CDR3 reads TGCGCCAGCAGCCAGGGACAGGGGAAGTACGAGCAGTACTTC.

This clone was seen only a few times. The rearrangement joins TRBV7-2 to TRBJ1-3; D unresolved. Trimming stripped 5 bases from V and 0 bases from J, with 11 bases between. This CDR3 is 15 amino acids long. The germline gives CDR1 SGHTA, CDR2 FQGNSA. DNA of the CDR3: TGTGCCAGCAGCCTCTGGACGGGCTCTGGAAACACCATATATTTT. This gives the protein CASSLWTGSGNTIYF.

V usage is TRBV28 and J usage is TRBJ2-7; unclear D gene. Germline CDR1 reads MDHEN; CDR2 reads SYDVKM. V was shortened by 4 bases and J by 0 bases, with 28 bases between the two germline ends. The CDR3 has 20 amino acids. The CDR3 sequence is CASSSIQTEQPPRSSYEQYF. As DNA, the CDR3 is TGTGCCAGCAGTTCAATACAGACCGAGCAGCCGCCTAGGAGCTCCTACGAGCAGTACTTC.

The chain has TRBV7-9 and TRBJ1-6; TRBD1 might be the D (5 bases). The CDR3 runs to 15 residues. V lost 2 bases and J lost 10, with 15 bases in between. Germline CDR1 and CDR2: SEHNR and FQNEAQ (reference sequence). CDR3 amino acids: CASSLYEVEGSPLHF. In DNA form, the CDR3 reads TGTGCCAGCAGCTTATATGAGGTCGAGGGGTCACCCCTCCACTTT.

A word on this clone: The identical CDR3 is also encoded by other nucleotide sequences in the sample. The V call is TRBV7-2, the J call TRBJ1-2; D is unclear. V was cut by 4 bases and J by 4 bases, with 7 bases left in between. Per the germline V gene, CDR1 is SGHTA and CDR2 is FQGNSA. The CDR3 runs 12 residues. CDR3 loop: CASSSLGYGYTF. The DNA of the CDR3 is TGTGCCAGCAGCTCCCTCGGCTATGGCTACACCTTC.

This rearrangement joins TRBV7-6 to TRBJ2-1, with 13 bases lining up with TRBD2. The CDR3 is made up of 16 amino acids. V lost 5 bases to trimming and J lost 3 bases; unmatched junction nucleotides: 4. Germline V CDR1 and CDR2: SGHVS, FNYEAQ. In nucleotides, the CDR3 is TGTGCCAGCAGCACCCGGACTAGCGGGGGCTACAATGAGCAGTTCTTC. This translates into CASSTRTSGGYNEQFF.

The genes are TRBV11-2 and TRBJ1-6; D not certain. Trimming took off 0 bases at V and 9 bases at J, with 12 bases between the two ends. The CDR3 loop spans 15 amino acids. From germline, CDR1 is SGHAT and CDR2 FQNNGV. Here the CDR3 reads CASSLEGAQSSPLHF. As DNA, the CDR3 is TGTGCCAGCAGCTTAGAGGGCGCTCAAAGTTCACCCCTCCACTTT. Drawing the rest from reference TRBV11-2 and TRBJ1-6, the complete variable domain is EAGVAQSPRYKIIEKRQSVAFWCNPISGHATLYWYQQILGQGPKLLIQFQNNGVVDDSQLPKDRFSAERLKGVDSTLKIQPAKLEDSAVYLCASSLEGAQSSPLHFGNGTRLTVT.

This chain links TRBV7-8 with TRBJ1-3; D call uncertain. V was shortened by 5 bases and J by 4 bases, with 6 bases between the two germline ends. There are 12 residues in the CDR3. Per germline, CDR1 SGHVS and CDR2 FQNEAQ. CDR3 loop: CASSQQGNTIYF. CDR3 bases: TGTGCCAGCAGCCAACAGGGAAACACCATATATTTT.

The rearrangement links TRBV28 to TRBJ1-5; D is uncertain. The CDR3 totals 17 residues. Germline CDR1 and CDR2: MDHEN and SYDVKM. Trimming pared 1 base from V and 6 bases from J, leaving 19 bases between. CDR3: CASSLLSRRGNRQPQHF. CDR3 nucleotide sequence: TGTGCCAGCAGTTTATTATCTCGGAGAGGGAATCGTCAGCCCCAGCATTTT.

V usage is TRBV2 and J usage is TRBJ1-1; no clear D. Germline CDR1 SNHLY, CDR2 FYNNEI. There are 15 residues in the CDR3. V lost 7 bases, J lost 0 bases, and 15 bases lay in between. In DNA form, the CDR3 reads TGTGCCAGCACCCAAGAGGGCTACTTGAACACTGAAGCTTTCTTT. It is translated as CASTQEGYLNTEAFF.

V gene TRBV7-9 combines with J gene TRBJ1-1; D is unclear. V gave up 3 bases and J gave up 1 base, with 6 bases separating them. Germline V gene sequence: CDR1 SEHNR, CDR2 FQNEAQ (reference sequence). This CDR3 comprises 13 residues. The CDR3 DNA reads TGTGCCAGCAGCTTCGCTTGGAACACTGAAGCTTTCTTT. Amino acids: CASSFAWNTEAFF. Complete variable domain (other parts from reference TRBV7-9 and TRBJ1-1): DTGVSQNPRHKITKRGQNVTFRCDPISEHNRLYWYRQTLGQGPEFLTYFQNEAQLEKSRLLSDRFSAERPKGSFSTLEIQRTEQGDSAMYLCASSFAWNTEAFFGQGTRLTVV.

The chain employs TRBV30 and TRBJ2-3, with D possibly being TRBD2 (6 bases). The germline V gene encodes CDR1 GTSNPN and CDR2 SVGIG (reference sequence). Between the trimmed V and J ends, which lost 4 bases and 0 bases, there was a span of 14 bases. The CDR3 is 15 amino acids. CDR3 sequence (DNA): TGTGCCTGGAAAGCGGGTAGCACTAGCACAGATACGCAGTATTTT. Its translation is CAWKAGSTSTDTQYF.

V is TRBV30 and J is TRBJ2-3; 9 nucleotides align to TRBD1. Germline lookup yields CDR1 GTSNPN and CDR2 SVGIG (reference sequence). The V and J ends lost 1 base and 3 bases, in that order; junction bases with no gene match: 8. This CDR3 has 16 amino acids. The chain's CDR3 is CAWSGASGTGTDTQYF. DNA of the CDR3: TGTGCCTGGAGTGGGGCCTCTGGGACAGGGACAGATACGCAGTATTTT.

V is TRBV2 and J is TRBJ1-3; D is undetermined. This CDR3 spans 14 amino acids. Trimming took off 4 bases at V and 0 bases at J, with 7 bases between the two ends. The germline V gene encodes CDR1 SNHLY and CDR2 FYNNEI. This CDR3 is CASSAQISGNTIYF. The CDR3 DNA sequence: TGTGCCAGCAGTGCACAAATCTCTGGAAACACCATATATTTT.

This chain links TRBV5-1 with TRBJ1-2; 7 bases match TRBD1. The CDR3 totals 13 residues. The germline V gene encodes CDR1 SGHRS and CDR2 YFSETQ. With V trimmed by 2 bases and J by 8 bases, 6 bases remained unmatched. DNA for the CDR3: TGCGCCAGCAGCTTAGAGACAGGGAACGGCTACACCTTC. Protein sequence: CASSLETGNGYTF. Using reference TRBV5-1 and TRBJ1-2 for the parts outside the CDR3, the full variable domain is KAGVTQTPRYLIKTRGQQVTLSCSPISGHRSVSWYQQTPGQGLQFLFEYFSETQRNKGNFPGRFSGRQFSNSRSEMNVSTLELGDSALYLCASSLETGNGYTFGSGTRLTVV.

The CDR3: CASSLGFSSGNTIYF. CDR3 in DNA: TGTGCCAGCAGCCTGGGGTTTAGCTCTGGAAACACCATATATTTT. The chain joins TRBV5-4 to TRBJ1-3; D gene unclear. CDR1 and CDR2 from the germline V gene are SGHNT and YYREEE (reference sequence). The CDR3 length is 15 residues. The germline V and J ends were trimmed by 4 bases and 0 bases, with 11 bases remaining between them.